The 22 T cell receptor beta chains below come from one sample, sequenced in a study of immune cell composition in non-small cell lung cancer. The assay was immunoSEQ multiplex PCR, and TCRdb's table has in-frame clones only and misses some. The sample includes roughly 4,100 clones, approximately 69% of them seen just once. Sequencing used lung tumor tissue. These receptors were collected from a human donor with non-small cell lung cancer.

V gene TRBV15 combines with J gene TRBJ2-5; TRBD1 agrees at 7 bases. Germline values: CDR1 LNHNV, CDR2 YYDKDF (reference sequence). J gave up 0 bases and V 3 bases, and 1 base lay outside the gene matches. The CDR3 totals 14 residues. CDR3 protein: CATSRGQNQETQYF. The CDR3 coding sequence is TGTGCCACCAGCAGGGGACAGAACCAAGAGACCCAGTACTTC.

This clone was counted a few times. This chain connects TRBV15 to TRBJ1-1; D gene uncertain. Germline V CDR1 and CDR2: LNHNV, YYDKDF (reference sequence). The CDR3 has 13 residues. V was trimmed by 6 bases and J by 4 bases, leaving 12 bases between them. CDR3 in amino acids: CATRERAGTEAFF. DNA of the CDR3: TGTGCCACCAGGGAGAGGGCTGGCACTGAAGCTTTCTTT.

The V and J genes are TRBV27 and TRBJ2-1, with 8 bases aligning to TRBD1. The CDR3 is 15 amino acids. In germline, CDR1 is MNHEY, CDR2 SMNVEV (reference sequence). The J segment lost 6 bases and the V segment lost 6 bases, leaving 10 bases of the junction unmatched. DNA for the CDR3: TGTGCCAGCAGATCCGGGACAGGCTTCTCCAATGAGCAGTTCTTC. Translating gives CASRSGTGFSNEQFF.

There are a few counts of this clone. The J gene is TRBJ1-5, the V gene TRBV6-5; D remains unclear. Per the germline V gene, CDR1 is MNHEY and CDR2 is SVGAGI. The germline V and J ends were trimmed by 6 bases and 6 bases, with 15 bases remaining between them. The CDR3 contains 14 residues. The CDR3 nucleotides are TGTGCCAGCAGACTCGGTAGGGCGGGTCAGCCCCAGCATTTT. This encodes CASRLGRAGQPQHF.

This chain joins TRBV7-9 and TRBJ1-5; D is undetermined. V was clipped by 5 bases and J by 4 bases, with 9 bases between them. The CDR3 totals 13 residues. CDR1 SEHNR and CDR2 FQNEAQ come from the germline V gene (reference sequence). CDR3 sequence (DNA): TGTGCCAGCAGCCGGGAGGGTAATCAGCCCCAGCATTTT. Its protein is CASSREGNQPQHF.

The V call is TRBV18, the J call TRBJ1-3; a weak D match, TRBD1 (6 bases). This CDR3 region has 17 residues. Germline CDR1 and CDR2: KGHSH and LQKENI. V dropped 4 bases and J dropped 4 bases, with 20 bases sitting between them. CDR3 nucleotides: TGTGCCAGCTCACTTCGCCTGACAGGAGCGGGAGGAAACACCATATATTTT. It translates to CASSLRLTGAGGNTIYF.

The V and J genes are TRBV5-5 and TRBJ2-7; 7 nucleotides align to TRBD1. Losses at the gene ends were 5 bases for V and 7 bases for J; bases not matched to a gene: 12. The CDR3 runs to 14 residues. CDR1 and CDR2 (germline): SGHKS, YYEKEE (reference sequence). The CDR3, as DNA: TGTGCCAGCAGATTCGACAGGGCTCCTGGGGAGCAGTACTTC. This encodes CASRFDRAPGEQYF.

This clone turned up a few times. This chain uses TRBV27 with TRBJ1-2; D gene unclear. Trimming removed 5 bases at V and 6 bases at J, with 16 bases between. This CDR3 region has 14 residues. Germline V CDR1 and CDR2: MNHEY, SMNVEV (reference sequence). CDR3 region: CASSPSPSGDGYTF. CDR3 bases: TGTGCCAGCAGTCCCAGCCCATCTGGAGATGGCTACACCTTC.

The V call is TRBV27, the J call TRBJ1-2; unclear D gene. V lost 8 bases and J 3 bases, leaving 16 bases between the germline ends. Germline CDR1 and CDR2: MNHEY and SMNVEV (reference sequence). This CDR3 has 14 amino acids. In DNA form, the CDR3 reads TGTGCCAGCGGCCTAAGTGGGCCTGACTATGGCTACACCTTC. Translated: CASGLSGPDYGYTF.

This clone was counted a single time. The chain has TRBV2 and TRBJ1-1, with TRBD1 identical over 12 bases. The CDR3 totals 13 residues. Trimming took 4 bases from V and 10 from J; bases not matched to a gene: 4. Germline V gene lookup returns CDR1 SNHLY and CDR2 FYNNEI. The CDR3 sequence is CASSGRDRGRAFF. As DNA, the CDR3 is TGTGCCAGCAGTGGGCGGGACAGGGGGCGAGCTTTCTTT.

This rearrangement joins TRBV5-6 to TRBJ2-3, with 9 bases that match TRBD1. The J segment lost 3 bases and the V segment lost 5 bases, leaving 10 bases of the junction unmatched. The CDR3 length is 16 residues. Germline V CDR1 and CDR2: SGHDT, YYEEEE. The CDR3 reads CASRPPPQGATDTQYF. The CDR3 coding sequence is TGTGCCAGCAGGCCCCCCCCACAGGGGGCTACAGATACGCAGTATTTT.

The rearrangement uses TRBV7-6 and TRBJ2-2; D is perhaps TRBD2 (5 bases). The ends were cut back, 4 bases at V and 1 base at J, with 7 bases in the middle. CDR1 is SGHVS and CDR2 is FNYEAQ in the germline V gene. CDR3 length equals 14 residues. CDR3 protein: CASSSTMNTGELFF. CDR3 DNA sequence: TGTGCCAGCAGCTCGACTATGAACACCGGGGAGCTGTTTTTT.

The gene calls are TRBV2 and TRBJ2-5; D possibly corresponds to TRBD1 (5 bases). The CDR3 runs to 13 residues. Germline lookup yields CDR1 SNHLY and CDR2 FYNNEI. Deletions cut 6 bases from V and 0 bases from J, with 8 bases between. The CDR3 nucleotides are TGTGCCAGCAGCTCGGACAACCAAGAGACCCAGTACTTC. Translation: CASSSDNQETQYF. Variable domain in full (rest from reference TRBV2 and TRBJ2-5): EPEVTQTPSHQVTQMGQEVILRCVPISNHLYFYWYRQILGQKVEFLVSFYNNEISEKSEIFDDQFSVERPDGSNFTLKIRSTKLEDSAMYFCASSSDNQETQYFGPGTRLLVL.

V gene TRBV7-7 combines with J gene TRBJ2-5; TRBD2 matches 15 bases. The length of the CDR3 is 15 residues. Germline V CDR1 and CDR2: SSHAT, FNYEAQ (reference sequence). CDR3 sequence reads: CASAGLAGGYETQYF. The CDR3 DNA reads TGTGCTAGCGCTGGACTAGCGGGAGGGTACGAGACCCAGTACTTC.

J is TRBJ2-7 and V is TRBV11-3; tentatively, D is TRBD1 (6 bases). Per germline, CDR1 SGHNT and CDR2 YENEEA. CDR3 length: 13 amino acids. The ends were cut back, 6 bases at V and 5 bases at J, with 14 bases in the middle. The chain's CDR3 is CASSKSGDHEQYF. CDR3 sequence (DNA): TGTGCCAGCAGTAAATCAGGGGACCACGAGCAGTACTTC.

The chain recombines TRBV29-1 with TRBJ2-3, with D perhaps TRBD1 (6 bases). CDR3 length: 15 amino acids. Germline CDR1 SQVTM, CDR2 ANQGSEA. V lost 3 bases to trimming and J lost 2 bases, with 15 bases between them. CDR3: CSVDSEGGNTDTQYF. The CDR3 coding sequence is TGCAGCGTTGATTCCGAAGGGGGAAACACAGATACGCAGTATTTT.

Here the CDR3 reads CASSTRTTNTGELFF. In nucleotides, the CDR3 is TGCGCCAGCAGCACTCGTACCACGAACACCGGGGAGCTGTTTTTT. The chain is built from TRBV5-1 and TRBJ2-2, with D unresolved. Trimming removed 4 bases from V and 0 bases from J, with 10 bases in between. CDR1 is SGHRS and CDR2 is YFSETQ in the germline V gene. The CDR3 runs to 15 residues.

This chain links TRBV4-1 with TRBJ2-5; tentative D call: TRBD2 (7 bases). CDR1 is MGHRA, CDR2 YSYEKL, per germline. The CDR3 loop spans 16 amino acids. V gave up 0 bases and J gave up 4 bases, with 15 bases separating them. CDR3 DNA sequence: TGCGCCAGCAGCCAAGATCTCAGGGGCGGGGGAGAGACCCAGTACTTC. Its translation: CASSQDLRGGGETQYF.

The chain is built from TRBV7-9 and TRBJ2-1, with TRBD2 matching over 8 bases. CDR3 length: 15 residues. Per the germline V gene, CDR1 is SEHNR and CDR2 is FQNEAQ (reference sequence). V gave up 5 bases and J gave up 4 bases; unmatched junction bases: 7. This CDR3 reads CASSKRLARYNEQFF. The CDR3 DNA sequence: TGTGCCAGCAGCAAAAGACTAGCGCGATACAATGAGCAGTTCTTC.

This chain links TRBV5-1 with TRBJ1-2; D possibly corresponds to TRBD1 (6 bases). Germline V gives CDR1 SGHRS, CDR2 YFSETQ. This CDR3 has 15 amino acids. The V gene lost 4 bases and the J gene lost 2 bases, with 15 bases spanning the gap. The CDR3 spells CASSQDRAPNYGYTF. As DNA, the CDR3 is TGCGCCAGCAGCCAGGACAGAGCCCCAAACTATGGCTACACCTTC.

The chain employs TRBV5-4 and TRBJ2-1; tentatively, D is TRBD2 (6 bases). The length of the CDR3 is 16 residues. The V end was cut by 3 bases, the J end by 3 bases, with 16 bases between. Looked up from germline, CDR1 is SGHNT and CDR2 is YYREEE (reference sequence). The CDR3 coding sequence is TGTGCCAGCAGCTACTACGGAGGGTTTATCTACAATGAGCAGTTCTTC. Its translation is CASSYYGGFIYNEQFF.

J is TRBJ2-3 and V is TRBV5-8, with 7 bases identical to TRBD2. The CDR3 extends over 15 amino acids. Trimming cost V 2 bases and J 2 bases; bases outside gene matches: 5. Germline values: CDR1 SGHTS, CDR2 YDEGEE. CDR3 in amino acids: CASSLGGSPTDTQYF. The CDR3 DNA reads TGTGCCAGCAGCTTAGGCGGGAGCCCCACAGATACGCAGTATTTT. Using reference TRBV5-8 and TRBJ2-3 for the parts outside the CDR3, the full variable domain is EAGVTQSPTHLIKTRGQQATLRCSPISGHTSVYWYQQALGLGLQFLLWYDEGEERNRGNFPPRFSGRQFPNYSSELNVNALELEDSALYLCASSLGGSPTDTQYFGPGTRLTVL.